This T cell receptor beta chain was obtained from a study of shared clonotypes between healthy human individuals. Concerning this clone: Its antigen remains unidentified.

Profiling relied on immunoSEQ multiplex PCR, and the TCRdb table lists in-frame clones only, not all of them. The table records around 100,000 clones, about 62% of them present only once. Study-wide results and caveats: Limitation of the genetic and exposure-history diversity represented came from the few donors. Depth was large, yet rarefaction showed that sorted-subset sequencing was incomplete.

Everyone who donated was a Caucasian adult who lived in Nashville, Tennessee. CD8 memory was a combination that joined CD45RO+ cells with CCR7-negative CD45RA+ TemRA cells. Trimming left V 2 bases short and J 6 bases short, with 8 bases between. Germline V gene data show CDR1 as GTSNPN and CDR2 as SVGIG (reference sequence). The CDR3 is 11 amino acids. This sequence was found in a woman in her thirties in good health. Input material: memory CD8+ T cells sorted from blood. Subset noted: CD45RO+ cells pooled with CCR7-negative TemRA cells. The genes are TRBV30 and TRBJ2-7; D call uncertain. CDR3 protein: CAWSPLGEQYF. The CDR3 coding sequence is TGTGCCTGGAGTCCCCTAGGCGAGCAGTACTTC.